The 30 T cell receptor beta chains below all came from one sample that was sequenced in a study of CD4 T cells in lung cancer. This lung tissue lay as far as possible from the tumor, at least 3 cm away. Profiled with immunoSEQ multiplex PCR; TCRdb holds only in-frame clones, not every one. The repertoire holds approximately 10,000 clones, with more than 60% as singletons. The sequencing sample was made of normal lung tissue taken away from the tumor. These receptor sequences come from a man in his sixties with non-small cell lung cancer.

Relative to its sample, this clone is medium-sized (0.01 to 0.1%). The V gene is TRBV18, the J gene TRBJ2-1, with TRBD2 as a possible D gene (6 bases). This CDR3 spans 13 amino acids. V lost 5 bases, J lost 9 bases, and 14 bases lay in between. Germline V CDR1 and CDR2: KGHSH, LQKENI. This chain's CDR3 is CASSLGLAIEQFF. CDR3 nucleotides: TGTGCCAGCTCATTGGGACTGGCGATTGAGCAGTTCTTC.

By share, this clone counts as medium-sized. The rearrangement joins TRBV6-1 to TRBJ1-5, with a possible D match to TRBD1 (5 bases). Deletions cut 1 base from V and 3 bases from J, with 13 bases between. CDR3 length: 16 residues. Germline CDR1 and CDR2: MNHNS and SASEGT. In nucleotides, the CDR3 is TGTGCCAGCAGTGAAGGTGTTGGCAGGGCCAATCAGCCCCAGCATTTT. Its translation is CASSEGVGRANQPQHF.

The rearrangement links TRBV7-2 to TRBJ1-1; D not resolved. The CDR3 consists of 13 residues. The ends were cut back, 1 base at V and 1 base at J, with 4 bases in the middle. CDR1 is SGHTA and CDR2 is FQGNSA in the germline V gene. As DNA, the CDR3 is TGTGCCAGCAGCTTAGGACAGAACACTGAAGCTTTCTTT. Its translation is CASSLGQNTEAFF.

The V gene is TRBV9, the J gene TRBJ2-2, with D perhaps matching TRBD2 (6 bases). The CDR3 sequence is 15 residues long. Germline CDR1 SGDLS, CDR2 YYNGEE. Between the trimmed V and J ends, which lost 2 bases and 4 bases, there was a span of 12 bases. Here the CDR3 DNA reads TGTGCCAGCAGCGTCTCAACGGGGGTCACCGGGGAGCTGTTTTTT. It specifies CASSVSTGVTGELFF.

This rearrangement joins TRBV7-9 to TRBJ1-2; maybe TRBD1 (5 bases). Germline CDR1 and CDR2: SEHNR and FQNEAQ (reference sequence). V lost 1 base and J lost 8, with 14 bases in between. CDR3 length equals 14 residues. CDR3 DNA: TGTGCCAGCAGCTTAGGGGCGGGGGGACGAGGCTACACCTTC. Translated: CASSLGAGGRGYTF. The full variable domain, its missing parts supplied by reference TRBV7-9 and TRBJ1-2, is DTGVSQNPRHKITKRGQNVTFRCDPISEHNRLYWYRQTLGQGPEFLTYFQNEAQLEKSRLLSDRFSAERPKGSFSTLEIQRTEQGDSAMYLCASSLGAGGRGYTFGSGTRLTVV.

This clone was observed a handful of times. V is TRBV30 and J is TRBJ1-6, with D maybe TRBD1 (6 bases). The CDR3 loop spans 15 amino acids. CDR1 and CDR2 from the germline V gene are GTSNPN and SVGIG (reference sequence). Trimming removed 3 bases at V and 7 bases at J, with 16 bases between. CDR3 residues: CAWRTPGTRNSPLHF. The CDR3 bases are TGTGCCTGGAGGACCCCGGGGACACGGAATTCACCCCTCCACTTT.

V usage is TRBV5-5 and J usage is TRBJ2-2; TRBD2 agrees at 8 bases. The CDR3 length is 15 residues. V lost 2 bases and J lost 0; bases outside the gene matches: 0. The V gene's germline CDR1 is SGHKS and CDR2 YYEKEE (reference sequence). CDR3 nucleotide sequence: TGTGCCAGCAGCTTAGCGGGAGCGAACACCGGGGAGCTGTTTTTT. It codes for CASSLAGANTGELFF.

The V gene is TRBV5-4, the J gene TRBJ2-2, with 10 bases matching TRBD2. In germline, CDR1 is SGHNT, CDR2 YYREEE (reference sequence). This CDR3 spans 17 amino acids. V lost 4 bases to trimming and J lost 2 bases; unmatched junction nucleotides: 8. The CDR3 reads CASSARLAGINTGELFF. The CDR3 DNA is TGTGCCAGCAGCGCCCGACTAGCGGGTATCAACACCGGGGAGCTGTTTTTT.

The CDR3 protein is CASIATVTGNTIYF. CDR3 DNA sequence: TGTGCCAGCATCGCAACAGTGACTGGAAACACCATATATTTT. The genes are TRBV6-1 and TRBJ1-3, with D unresolved. V lost 7 bases to trimming and J lost 2 bases, with 12 bases between them. The germline CDR1 and CDR2 sequences are MNHNS and SASEGT. CDR3 size: 14 residues.

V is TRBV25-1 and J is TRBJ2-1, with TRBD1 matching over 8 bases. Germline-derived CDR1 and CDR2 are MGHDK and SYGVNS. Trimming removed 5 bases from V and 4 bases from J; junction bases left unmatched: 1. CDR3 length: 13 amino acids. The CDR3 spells CASSYRGYNEQFF. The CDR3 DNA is TGTGCCAGCAGTTACAGGGGGTACAATGAGCAGTTCTTC.

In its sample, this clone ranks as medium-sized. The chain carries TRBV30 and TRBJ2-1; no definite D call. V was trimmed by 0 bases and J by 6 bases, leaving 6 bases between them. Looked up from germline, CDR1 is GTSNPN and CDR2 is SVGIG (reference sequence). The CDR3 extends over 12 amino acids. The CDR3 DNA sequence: TGTGCCTGGAGTGTGACTGCCAATGAGCAGTTCTTC. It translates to CAWSVTANEQFF.

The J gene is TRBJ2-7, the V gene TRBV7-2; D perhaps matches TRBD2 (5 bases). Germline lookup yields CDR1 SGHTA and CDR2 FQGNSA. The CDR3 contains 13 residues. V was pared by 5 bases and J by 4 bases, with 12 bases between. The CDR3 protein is CASSTGLGYEQYF. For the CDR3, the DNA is TGTGCCAGCAGCACCGGACTGGGATACGAGCAGTACTTC.

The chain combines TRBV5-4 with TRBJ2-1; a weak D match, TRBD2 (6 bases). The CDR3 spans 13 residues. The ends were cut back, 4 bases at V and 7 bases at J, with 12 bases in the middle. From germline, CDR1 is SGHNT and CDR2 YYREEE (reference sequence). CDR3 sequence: CASSQDYANEQFF. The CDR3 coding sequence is TGTGCCAGCAGCCAGGACTATGCGAATGAGCAGTTCTTC. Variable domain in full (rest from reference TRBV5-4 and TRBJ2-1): ETGVTQSPTHLIKTRGQQVTLRCSSQSGHNTVSWYQQALGQGPQFIFQYYREEENGRGNFPPRFSGLQFPNYSSELNVNALELDDSALYLCASSQDYANEQFFGPGTRLTVL.

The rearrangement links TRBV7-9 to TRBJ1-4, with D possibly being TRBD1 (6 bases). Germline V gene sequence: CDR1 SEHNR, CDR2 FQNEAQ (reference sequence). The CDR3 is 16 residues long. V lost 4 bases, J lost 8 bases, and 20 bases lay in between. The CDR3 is CASSSTIRGIVEKLFF. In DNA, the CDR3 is TGTGCCAGCAGCTCAACAATTAGGGGGATAGTAGAAAAACTGTTTTTT. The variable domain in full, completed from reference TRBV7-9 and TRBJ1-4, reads DTGVSQNPRHKITKRGQNVTFRCDPISEHNRLYWYRQTLGQGPEFLTYFQNEAQLEKSRLLSDRFSAERPKGSFSTLEIQRTEQGDSAMYLCASSSTIRGIVEKLFFGSGTQLSVL.

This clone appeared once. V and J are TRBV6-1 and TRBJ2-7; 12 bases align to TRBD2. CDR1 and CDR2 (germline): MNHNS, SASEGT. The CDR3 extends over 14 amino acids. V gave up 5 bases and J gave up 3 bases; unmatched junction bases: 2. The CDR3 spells CASSRLAGVYEQYF. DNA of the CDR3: TGTGCCAGCAGTCGACTAGCGGGAGTCTACGAGCAGTACTTC.

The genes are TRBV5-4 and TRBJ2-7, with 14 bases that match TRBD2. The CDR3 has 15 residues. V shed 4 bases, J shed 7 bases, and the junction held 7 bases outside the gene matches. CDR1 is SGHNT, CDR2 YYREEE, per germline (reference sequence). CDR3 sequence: CASSTSGTSGREQYF. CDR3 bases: TGTGCCAGCAGCACCTCCGGGACTAGCGGGAGAGAGCAGTACTTC.

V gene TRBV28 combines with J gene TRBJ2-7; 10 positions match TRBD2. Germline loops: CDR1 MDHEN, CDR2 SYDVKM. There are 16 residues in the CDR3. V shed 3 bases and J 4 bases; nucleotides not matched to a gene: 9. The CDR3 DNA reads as TGTGCCAGCAGTTTTCAGTGGACTAGCGGAGCTTACGAGCAGTACTTC. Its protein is CASSFQWTSGAYEQYF.

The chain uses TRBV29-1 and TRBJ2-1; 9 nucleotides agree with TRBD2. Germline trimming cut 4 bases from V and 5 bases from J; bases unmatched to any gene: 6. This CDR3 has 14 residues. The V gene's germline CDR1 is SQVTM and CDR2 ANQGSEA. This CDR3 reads CSVAKSSGNNEQFF. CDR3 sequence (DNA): TGCAGCGTTGCGAAGTCTAGCGGGAACAATGAGCAGTTCTTC.

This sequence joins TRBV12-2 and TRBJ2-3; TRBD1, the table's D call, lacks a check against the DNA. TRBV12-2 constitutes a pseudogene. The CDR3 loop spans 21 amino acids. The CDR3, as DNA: TGTGCAAGTCGCTTACCAAACCCCCCACCACAGTGTCCTATTAGCACAGATACGCAGTATTTT. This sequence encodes CASRLPNPPPQCPISTDTQYF.

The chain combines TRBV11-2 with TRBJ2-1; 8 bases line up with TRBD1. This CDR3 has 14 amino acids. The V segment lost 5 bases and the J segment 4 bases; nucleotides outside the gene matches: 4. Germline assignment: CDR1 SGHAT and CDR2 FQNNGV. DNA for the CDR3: TGTGCCAGCAGCCTCCAGGGGGCGTACAATGAGCAGTTCTTC. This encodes CASSLQGAYNEQFF.

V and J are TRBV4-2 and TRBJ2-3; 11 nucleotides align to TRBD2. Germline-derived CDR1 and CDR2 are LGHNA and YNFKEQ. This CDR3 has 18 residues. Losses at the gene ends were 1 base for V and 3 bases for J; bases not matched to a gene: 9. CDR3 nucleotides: TGTGCCAGCAGCCAAGCGATAGCGGGAGGGTCTCGGACAGATACGCAGTATTTT. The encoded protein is CASSQAIAGGSRTDTQYF.

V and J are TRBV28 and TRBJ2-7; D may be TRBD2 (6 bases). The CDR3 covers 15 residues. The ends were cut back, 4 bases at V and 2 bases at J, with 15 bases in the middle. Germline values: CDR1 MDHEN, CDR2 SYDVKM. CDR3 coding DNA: TGTGCCAGCAGTTCCTTGGTTAGCGGACCCTACGAGCAGTACTTC. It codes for CASSSLVSGPYEQYF. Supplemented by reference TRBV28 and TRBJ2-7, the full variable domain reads DVKVTQSSRYLVKRTGEKVFLECVQDMDHENMFWYRQDPGLGLRLIYFSYDVKMKEKGDIPEGYSVSREKKERFSLILESASTNQTSMYLCASSSLVSGPYEQYFGPGTRLTVT.

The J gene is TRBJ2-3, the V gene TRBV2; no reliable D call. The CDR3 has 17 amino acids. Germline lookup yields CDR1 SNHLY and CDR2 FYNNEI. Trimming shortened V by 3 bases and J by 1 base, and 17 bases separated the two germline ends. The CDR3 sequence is CASSEVGPKSGTDTQYF. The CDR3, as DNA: TGTGCCAGCAGTGAGGTTGGCCCCAAATCTGGCACAGATACGCAGTATTTT.

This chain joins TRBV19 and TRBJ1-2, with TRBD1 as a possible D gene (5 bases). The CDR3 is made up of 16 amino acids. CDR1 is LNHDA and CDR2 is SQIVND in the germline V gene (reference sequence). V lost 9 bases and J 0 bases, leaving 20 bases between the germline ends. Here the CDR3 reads CASRGLKVIANYGYTF. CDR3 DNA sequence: TGTGCCAGCCGGGGACTGAAGGTCATAGCTAACTATGGCTACACCTTC.

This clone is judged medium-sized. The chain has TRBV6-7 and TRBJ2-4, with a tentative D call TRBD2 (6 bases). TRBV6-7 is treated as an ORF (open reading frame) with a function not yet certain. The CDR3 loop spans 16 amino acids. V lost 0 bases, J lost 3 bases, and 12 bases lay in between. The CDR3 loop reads CASSYSISGHKNIQYF. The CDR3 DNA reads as TGTGCCAGCAGTTACTCGATTAGCGGCCACAAAAACATTCAGTACTTC.

The CDR3 DNA reads as TGTGCCAGCAGCGTAGAGGGACGGGAGAAACAGTTCTTC. It is translated as CASSVEGREKQFF. This chain joins TRBV9 and TRBJ2-1; D might be TRBD2 (6 bases). The V and J ends lost 0 bases and 13 bases respectively, with 14 bases between them. The germline gives CDR1 SGDLS, CDR2 YYNGEE. This CDR3 spans 13 amino acids.

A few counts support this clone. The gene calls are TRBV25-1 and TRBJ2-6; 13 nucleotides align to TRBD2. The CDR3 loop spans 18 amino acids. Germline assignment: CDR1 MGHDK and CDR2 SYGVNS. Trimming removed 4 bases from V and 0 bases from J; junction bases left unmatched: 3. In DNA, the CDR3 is TGTGCCAGCAGTGGTACTAGCGGGAGGGGCTCTGGGGCCAACGTCCTGACTTTC. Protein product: CASSGTSGRGSGANVLTF. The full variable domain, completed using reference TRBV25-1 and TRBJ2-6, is EADIYQTPRYLVIGTGKKITLECSQTMGHDKMYWYQQDPGMELHLIHYSYGVNSTEKGDLSSESTVSRIRTEHFPLTLESARPSHTSQYLCASSGTSGRGSGANVLTFGAGSRLTVL.

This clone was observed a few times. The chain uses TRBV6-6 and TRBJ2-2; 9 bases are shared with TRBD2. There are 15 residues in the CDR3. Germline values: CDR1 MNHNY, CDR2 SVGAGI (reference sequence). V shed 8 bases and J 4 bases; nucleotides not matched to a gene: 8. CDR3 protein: CASELEAGGTGELFF. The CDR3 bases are TGTGCCAGCGAACTGGAAGCGGGAGGCACCGGGGAGCTGTTTTTT.

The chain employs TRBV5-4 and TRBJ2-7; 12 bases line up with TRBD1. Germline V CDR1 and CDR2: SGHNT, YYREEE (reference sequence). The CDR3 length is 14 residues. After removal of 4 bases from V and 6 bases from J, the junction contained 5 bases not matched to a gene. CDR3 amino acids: CASSLGTGGSEQYF. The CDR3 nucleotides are TGTGCCAGCAGCCTAGGGACAGGGGGCTCCGAGCAGTACTTC.

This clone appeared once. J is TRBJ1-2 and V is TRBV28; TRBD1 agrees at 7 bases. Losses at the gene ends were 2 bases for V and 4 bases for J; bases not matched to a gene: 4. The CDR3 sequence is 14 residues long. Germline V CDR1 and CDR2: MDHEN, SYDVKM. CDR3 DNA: TGTGCCAGCAGTTTAGAGGGACAGATCTATGGCTACACCTTC. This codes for CASSLEGQIYGYTF.